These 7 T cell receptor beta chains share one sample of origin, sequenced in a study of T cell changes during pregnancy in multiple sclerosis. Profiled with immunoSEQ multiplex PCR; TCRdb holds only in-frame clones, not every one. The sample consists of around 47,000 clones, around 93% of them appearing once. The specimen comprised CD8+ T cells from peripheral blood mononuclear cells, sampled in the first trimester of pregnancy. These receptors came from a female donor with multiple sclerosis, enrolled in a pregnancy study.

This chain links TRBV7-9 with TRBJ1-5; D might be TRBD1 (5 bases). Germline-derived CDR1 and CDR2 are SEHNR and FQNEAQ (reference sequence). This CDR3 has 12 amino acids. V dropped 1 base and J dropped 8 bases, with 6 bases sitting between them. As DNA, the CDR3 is TGTGCCAGCAGCTTAGGGGGGGAGCCCCAGCATTTT. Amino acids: CASSLGGEPQHF. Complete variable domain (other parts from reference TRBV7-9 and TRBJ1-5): DTGVSQNPRHKITKRGQNVTFRCDPISEHNRLYWYRQTLGQGPEFLTYFQNEAQLEKSRLLSDRFSAERPKGSFSTLEIQRTEQGDSAMYLCASSLGGEPQHFGDGTRLSIL.

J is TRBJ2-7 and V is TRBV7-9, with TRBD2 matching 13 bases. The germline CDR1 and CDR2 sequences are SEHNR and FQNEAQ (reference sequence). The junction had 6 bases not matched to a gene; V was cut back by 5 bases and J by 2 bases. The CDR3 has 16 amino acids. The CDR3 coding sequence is TGTGCCAGCAGCACACTAGCGGGAGGGTATCCCTACGAGCAGTACTTC. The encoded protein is CASSTLAGGYPYEQYF. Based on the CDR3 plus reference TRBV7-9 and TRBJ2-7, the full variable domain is DTGVSQNPRHKITKRGQNVTFRCDPISEHNRLYWYRQTLGQGPEFLTYFQNEAQLEKSRLLSDRFSAERPKGSFSTLEIQRTEQGDSAMYLCASSTLAGGYPYEQYFGPGTRLTVT.

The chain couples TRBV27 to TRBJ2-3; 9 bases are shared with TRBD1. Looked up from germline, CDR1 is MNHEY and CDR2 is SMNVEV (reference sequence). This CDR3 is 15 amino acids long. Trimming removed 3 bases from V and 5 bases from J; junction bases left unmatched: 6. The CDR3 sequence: CASSLGDRAKDTQYF. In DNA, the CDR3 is TGTGCCAGCAGTTTGGGGGACAGGGCTAAAGATACGCAGTATTTT.

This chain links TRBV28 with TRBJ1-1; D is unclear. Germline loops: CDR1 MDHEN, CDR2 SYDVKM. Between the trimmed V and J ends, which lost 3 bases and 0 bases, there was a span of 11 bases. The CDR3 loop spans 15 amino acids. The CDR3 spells CASSFRLLMNTEAFF. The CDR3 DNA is TGTGCCAGCAGTTTCAGACTGCTAATGAACACTGAAGCTTTCTTT.

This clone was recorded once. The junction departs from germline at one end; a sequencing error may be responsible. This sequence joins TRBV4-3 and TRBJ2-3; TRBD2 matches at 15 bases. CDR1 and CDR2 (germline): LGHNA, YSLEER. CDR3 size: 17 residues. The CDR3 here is CASSPKRGLAGGPALNF. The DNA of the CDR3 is TGCGCCAGCAGCCCAAAGAGGGGACTAGCGGGGGGCCCGGCTTTAAATTTT.

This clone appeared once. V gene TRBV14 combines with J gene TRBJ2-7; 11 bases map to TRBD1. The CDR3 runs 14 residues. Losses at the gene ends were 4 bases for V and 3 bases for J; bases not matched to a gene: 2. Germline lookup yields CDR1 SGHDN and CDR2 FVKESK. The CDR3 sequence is CASSPGTGGYEQYF. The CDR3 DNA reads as TGTGCCAGCAGCCCCGGGACAGGGGGCTACGAGCAGTACTTC.

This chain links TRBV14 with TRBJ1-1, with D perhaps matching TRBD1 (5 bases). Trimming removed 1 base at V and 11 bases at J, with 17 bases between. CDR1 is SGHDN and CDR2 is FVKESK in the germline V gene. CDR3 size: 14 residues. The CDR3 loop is CASSQGAQVLSAFF. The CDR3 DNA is TGTGCCAGCAGCCAAGGAGCACAGGTGCTCTCGGCTTTCTTT.